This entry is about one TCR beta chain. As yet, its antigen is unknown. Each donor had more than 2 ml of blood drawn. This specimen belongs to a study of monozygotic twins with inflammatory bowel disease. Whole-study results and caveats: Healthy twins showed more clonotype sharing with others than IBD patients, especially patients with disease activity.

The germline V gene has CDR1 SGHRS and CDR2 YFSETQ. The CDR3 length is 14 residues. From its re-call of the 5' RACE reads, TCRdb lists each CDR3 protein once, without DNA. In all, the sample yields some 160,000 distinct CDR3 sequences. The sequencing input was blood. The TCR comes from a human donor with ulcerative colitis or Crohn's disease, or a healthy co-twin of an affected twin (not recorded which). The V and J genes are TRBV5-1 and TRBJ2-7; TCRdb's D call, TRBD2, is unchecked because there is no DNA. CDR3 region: CASSFSGGTYEQYF.